Below, one T cell receptor beta chain is given with its context. In the same sample, other DNA sequences code for this CDR3. The V end lost 0 bases, the J end lost 0 bases, and 7 bases lay between the germline ends. The CDR3 has 14 amino acids. Germline V gives CDR1 SGHDT, CDR2 YYEEEE. This sample is part of a study of shared clonotypes between healthy human individuals. Whole-study context: A couple of women and a few men aged 18 to 49 made up the donors.

Libraries were prepared by immunoSEQ multiplex PCR; TCRdb keeps only in-frame clonotypes and omits some of them. The sample lists roughly 1.5 million clones, 95% to 99% occurring once. The clonotype was recovered from a man aged 25-45 years in good health. What was sequenced was naive CD4+ T cells sorted from blood. Subset specified: CD45RA+ positively selected. V is TRBV5-6 and J is TRBJ2-7; no clear D. The DNA of the CDR3 is TGTGCCAGCAGCTTGGGGCGGATCTCCTACGAGCAGTACTTC. It is translated as CASSLGRISYEQYF.